This T cell receptor beta chain was captured by sequencing in a study of beta chain features in type 1 diabetes. Study information: There was similarity between patients and healthy donors in age, gender and cell yields.

Study-level results: Shortening that was moderate but significant affected the TCRB CDR3s of Type 1 diabetes patients in all four CD4+ subsets.

Expressed TCRB transcripts were sequenced after all isolated RNA was converted to cDNA. Only in-frame clones appear in the TCRdb table, and some are missing; sequencing was by immunoSEQ multiplex PCR. This table holds fewer than 110,000 clones, roughly 28% found once. This clone was picked up a small number of times. Its antigen is not known. V dropped 8 bases and J dropped 0 bases, with 19 bases sitting between them. The germline CDR1 and CDR2 sequences are MNHEY and SMNVEV (reference sequence). The CDR3 sequence is 16 residues long. The V gene is TRBV27, the J gene TRBJ1-2, with D uncertain. The sequence was obtained from a woman between 18 and 29 years old with type 1 diabetes. The sequenced material came from central memory CD4+ T cells from blood. DNA of the CDR3: TGTGCCAGCGGTTCCCTTATGGCCAAAACTAACTATGGCTACACCTTC. This sequence encodes CASGSLMAKTNYGYTF.